Listed below are T cell receptor beta chains from one sample, sequenced in a study of shared clonotypes between healthy human individuals. Some clones are missing from TCRdb's copy, which holds only in-frame ones; the method was immunoSEQ multiplex PCR. This sample has about half a million clones, with over 75% found just once. The sample comprised PBMCs. Receptors were obtained from a woman in her thirties or forties in good health. Some clones in this sample may be carry-over from other donors' samples. CDR3s include the opening cysteine and the closing phenylalanine or tryptophan. The D gene is left open where the match is weak. Clone sizes are given selectively: once, few, many, or a class where the clone is expanded.

clone_size j_call v_call d_call cdr3_nt cdr3_aa
few TRBJ2-7 TRBV5-4 NA TGTGCCAGCAGCTTAACCGTGGGTGGAGGCTCCTACGAGCAGTACTTC CASSLTVGGGSYEQYF
NA TRBJ2-7 TRBV28 TRBD1 TGTGCCAGCAGTTTACTTGACAGGGTATACGAGCAGTACTTC CASSLLDRVYEQYF
few TRBJ2-5 TRBV7-9 NA TGTGCCAGCAGCACGCCCGGGGCCGGGGGAGAGACCCAGTACTTC CASSTPGAGGETQYF
NA TRBJ2-4 TRBV15 NA TGTGCCATCGGGGAGTTCGGAAACATTCAGTACTTC CAIGEFGNIQYF
NA TRBJ2-1 TRBV30 TRBD1 TGTGCCGCAAAACAGGGGGGCTCCTACAATGAGCAGTTCTTC CAAKQGGSYNEQFF
few TRBJ2-1 TRBV2 NA TGTGCCAGCAGCCGGGACCGAAACAATGAGCAGTTCTTC CASSRDRNNEQFF
NA TRBJ2-7 TRBV27 TRBD1 TGTGCCAGCAGTTTTCGGGACAGGGGATACGAGCAGTACTTC CASSFRDRGYEQYF
NA TRBJ2-7 TRBV18 NA TGTGCCAGCTCACGAGGGTCGACCTCCTACGAGCAGTACTTC CASSRGSTSYEQYF
few TRBJ1-2 TRBV30 TRBD1 TGTGCCTGGAGTGGGTGGATGACAGGGGCTTCTGGCTACACCTTC CAWSGWMTGASGYTF
NA TRBJ1-2 TRBV10-2 NA TGCGCCAGCAGTGACTTCGACAGGTCTTCTGGCTACACCTTC CASSDFDRSSGYTF
NA TRBJ2-1 TRBV11-2 TRBD1 TGTGCCAGCAGCACGGGACAGGGAGCTTACAATGAGCAGTTCTTC CASSTGQGAYNEQFF
NA TRBJ2-7 TRBV7-8 NA TGTGGCAGCAGCCACGTGGGCGGCGAGCAGTACTTC CGSSHVGGEQYF
NA TRBJ1-2 TRBV28 NA TGTGCCAGCAGTTCCCATCCGAACTATGGCTACACCTTC CASSSHPNYGYTF
NA TRBJ2-2 TRBV28 NA TGTGCCAGCAGTCCCCAGATAGCGGAGTGGGTCACCGGGGAGCTGTTTTTT CASSPQIAEWVTGELFF
NA TRBJ2-4 TRBV28 TRBD1 TGTGCCAGCAGATACACCGCCGGGACAGGGAGGGACATTCAGTACTTC CASRYTAGTGRDIQYF
NA TRBJ1-2 TRBV7-9 NA TGTGCCAGCAGCTTAGGGCACGCAGCTAACTATGGCTACACCTTC CASSLGHAANYGYTF
NA TRBJ1-2 TRBV5-5 NA TGTGCCAGCAGCTTGTTATCCGGACAGATTTTCTATGGCTACACCTTC CASSLLSGQIFYGYTF
once TRBJ2-7 TRBV30 NA TGTGCCTGGAGTGTACAGGGCGGTATCGTCTCCTACGAGCAGTACTTC CAWSVQGGIVSYEQYF
NA TRBJ2-3 TRBV21-1 NA TGTGCCAACGGACTAGCGGGAGCACGCACAGATACGCAGTATTTT CANGLAGARTDTQYF
NA TRBJ1-1 TRBV7-9 NA TGTGCCAGCAGCCGAGACTTGACAGCGAACACTGAAGCTTTCTTT CASSRDLTANTEAFF
once TRBJ2-1 TRBV7-8 TRBD2 TGTGCCAGCAGCGCTCTTTCCGCGGGAGGGTACAATGAGCAGTTCTTC CASSALSAGGYNEQFF
few TRBJ2-2 TRBV27 NA TGTGCCAGCAGTCCGGTAAGAGGAGCGCCTCCGAACACCGGGGAGCTGTTTTTT CASSPVRGAPPNTGELFF
NA TRBJ2-2 TRBV7-3 TRBD1 TGTGCCAGCAACCCGGGACAGTGGGACACCGGGGAGCTGTTTTTT CASNPGQWDTGELFF
NA TRBJ2-4 TRBV13 NA TGTGCCAGCAGCCCCTCATCGAACAAAAACATTCAGTACTTC CASSPSSNKNIQYF
NA TRBJ2-1 TRBV5-1 TRBD1 TGCGCCAGCAGTCCGGACAGGGGCGCCTACAATGAGCAGTTCTTC CASSPDRGAYNEQFF
NA TRBJ2-7 TRBV7-6 NA TGTGCCAGCAGCTTAGCCGCTCCCAAAGGGCTAGGCACCTACGAGCAGTACTTC CASSLAAPKGLGTYEQYF
NA TRBJ2-7 TRBV18 NA TGTGCCAGCTCACCTTCAGGACTCAAGAACGAGCAGTACTTC CASSPSGLKNEQYF
NA TRBJ2-1 TRBV7-2 TRBD2 TGTGCCAGCAGCTTAGGGCTAGCGGGAGGTCTCGATGAGCAGTTCTTC CASSLGLAGGLDEQFF
NA TRBJ2-1 TRBV15 TRBD2 TGTGCCACCAGCAGAGATCCCCTAGCGGGAGGGCCCTACAATGAGCAGTTCTTC CATSRDPLAGGPYNEQFF
NA TRBJ2-5 TRBV6-1 NA TGTGCCAGCGGGCAGGGGTATGAGACCCAGTACTTC CASGQGYETQYF
NA TRBJ1-5 TRBV4-1 NA TGCGCCAGCAGCCAACTAATGGGGGGTCAGCCCCAGCATTTT CASSQLMGGQPQHF
NA TRBJ1-2 TRBV18 NA TGTGCCAGCTCACCACCGGGGCTTAACTATGGCTACACCTTC CASSPPGLNYGYTF
few TRBJ2-5 TRBV18 NA TGTGCCAGCTCACCCCCGCCGGGGTTACAAGAGACCCAGTACTTC CASSPPPGLQETQYF
NA TRBJ1-1 TRBV6-1 NA TGTGCCAGCAGTGAAGTATTGGGACTGAACACTGAAGCTTTCTTT CASSEVLGLNTEAFF
NA TRBJ2-7 TRBV29-1 TRBD2 TGCAGCGTTGTACCTAGCGGCGCCTACGAGCAGTACTTC CSVVPSGAYEQYF
NA TRBJ1-1 TRBV5-8 NA TGTGCCAGCAGCCCGTATGACATCGCCACTGAAGCTTTCTTT CASSPYDIATEAFF
few TRBJ1-1 TRBV27 TRBD1 TGTGCCAGCAGACCCCGGGACAGGGGGCTGGGGGCTTTCTTT CASRPRDRGLGAFF
few TRBJ2-2 TRBV28 TRBD2 TGTGCCACCCTGACTCCGGCGGGAGATATCGGGGAGCTGTTTTTT CATLTPAGDIGELFF
NA TRBJ2-1 TRBV27 NA TGTGCCAGCAGTTTAGGGACCCTAAATGAGCAGTTCTTC CASSLGTLNEQFF
NA TRBJ2-5 TRBV10-3 NA TGTGCCACCACGGAATGGGGATCGGAGACCCAGTACTTC CATTEWGSETQYF
NA TRBJ1-5 TRBV12-5 TRBD1 TGTGCTAGTGGAACCGGGACAGATCAGCCCCAGCATTTT CASGTGTDQPQHF
medium-sized TRBJ2-7 TRBV6-5 TRBD1 TGTGCCAGCAGTTACTCTCCCGGGACAGGGCTTGACGAGCAGTACTTC CASSYSPGTGLDEQYF
NA TRBJ1-1 TRBV15 NA TGTGCCACCACCTCTGGGGGAATGAACACTGAAGCTTTCTTT CATTSGGMNTEAFF
NA TRBJ2-7 TRBV7-9 NA TGTGCCAGCAGCTTGGCAGGGGAACGCTACGAGCAGTACTTC CASSLAGERYEQYF
NA TRBJ2-5 TRBV7-9 TRBD1 TGTGCCAGCAGCTTAGGATGGGCAGGGGGCGTGAAAGAGACCCAGTACTTC CASSLGWAGGVKETQYF
NA TRBJ2-3 TRBV7-8 TRBD2 TGTGCCAGCAGCCCTAGACTGACTAGCGCGTCGGGCACAGATACGCAGTATTTT CASSPRLTSASGTDTQYF
NA TRBJ2-7 TRBV6-1 NA TGTGCCAGCAGTAGGGACAACTCCTACGAGCAGTACTTC CASSRDNSYEQYF
NA TRBJ2-1 TRBV4-2 NA TGTGCCAGCAGCCCCGTAGCGGATCTCAGAGACAATGAGCAGTTCTTC CASSPVADLRDNEQFF
NA TRBJ2-7 TRBV28 NA TGTGCCAGCAGTCACGGACCCTCGGGGTACGAGCAGTACTTC CASSHGPSGYEQYF
NA TRBJ2-1 TRBV7-9 TRBD2 TGTGCCAGCAGCTTATCATTAGCGGGCTCCTACAATGAGCAGTTCTTC CASSLSLAGSYNEQFF
few TRBJ1-5 TRBV10-3 NA TGTGCCATCAGTGAGAATTATAGCAATCAGCCCCAGCATTTT CAISENYSNQPQHF
NA TRBJ1-2 TRBV18 TRBD1 TGTGCCAGCTCTGACAGGGCCTCCTATGGCTACACCTTC CASSDRASYGYTF